This record looks at one T cell receptor (beta chain) sequence and its context. This record comes from a study of blood T cell repertoires in COVID-19. As for the study in general: Italy, Spain and the United States were the sources of the convalescent and acute COVID-19 samples.

Germline values: CDR1 MNHEY, CDR2 SVGAGI. The V end lost 0 bases, the J end lost 2 bases, and 14 bases lay between the germline ends. The CDR3 runs 16 residues. TCRdb's copy holds only in-frame clones and misses some; the assay was immunoSEQ multiplex PCR. Of 150,000 or so clones listed, roughly 88% are singletons. The chain uses TRBV6-5 and TRBJ2-7; possibly TRBD1 for D (5 bases). Sequenced sample: PBMCs or T cells enriched from blood (not recorded which). The receptor comes from a man in his 70s who had been exposed to COVID-19. In nucleotides, the CDR3 is TGTGCCAGCAGTTACTCCCCCGGTAGGACAACCTACGAGCAGTACTTC. Residues: CASSYSPGRTTYEQYF.